This T cell receptor beta chain was identified in a study of blood T cell repertoires in COVID-19. Whole-study context: The United States, Italy and Spain were the sources of the acute and convalescent COVID-19 samples.

Method: immunoSEQ multiplex PCR; TCRdb's copy keeps in-frame clones and lacks some. The sample holds nearly 110,000 clones, 65% to 80% seen once. V dropped 0 bases and J dropped 10; count of bases not matched to a gene: 15. This CDR3 spans 18 amino acids. CDR1 is MGHRA, CDR2 YSYEKL, per germline. The chain couples TRBV4-1 to TRBJ1-6; 7 nucleotides agree with TRBD1. Source material: peripheral blood. This sequence was found in a man in his sixties or seventies with acute or convalescent COVID-19. The CDR3 DNA reads as TGCGCCAGCAGCCAAGAATCCCAGGACAGGCCAGAAATCTCACCCCTCCACTTT. Protein: CASSQESQDRPEISPLHF.